One sample yielded the 30 T cell receptor beta chains listed below, sequenced in a study of identifying expanded T cells in peripheral blood. The assay was immunoSEQ multiplex PCR, and TCRdb's table has in-frame clones only and misses some. The table lists around 120,000 clones, 84% of them singletons. The sequencing sample was made of blood. The source is a person aged 18-69 years in good health.

The gene calls are TRBV18 and TRBJ2-3; D remains unclear. V was shortened by 4 bases and J by 2 bases, with 16 bases between the two germline ends. The CDR3 contains 16 residues. Per germline, CDR1 KGHSH and CDR2 LQKENI. This CDR3 is CASSLDRVRSTDTQYF. The CDR3, as DNA: TGTGCCAGCTCACTAGATCGAGTCAGATCCACAGATACGCAGTATTTT.

The chain uses TRBV19 and TRBJ2-7, with D possibly being TRBD1 (6 bases). Between the trimmed V and J ends, which lost 10 bases and 6 bases, there was a span of 25 bases. The CDR3 runs to 15 residues. Germline CDR1 is LNHDA and CDR2 is SQIVND (reference sequence). The CDR3 region is CATRQGSLKAGEQYF. The CDR3 nucleotides read TGTGCCACACGCCAGGGGAGCCTTAAAGCAGGCGAGCAGTACTTC. The full variable domain, completed using reference TRBV19 and TRBJ2-7, is DGGITQSPKYLFRKEGQNVTLSCEQNLNHDAMYWYRQDPGQGLRLIYYSQIVNDFQKGDIAEGYSVSREKKESFPLTVTSAQKNPTAFYLCATRQGSLKAGEQYFGPGTRLTVT.

This rearrangement joins TRBV2 to TRBJ1-1; D is possibly TRBD1 (5 bases). Trimming stripped 3 bases from V and 1 base from J, with 18 bases between. CDR3 length equals 17 residues. Germline V gene lookup returns CDR1 SNHLY and CDR2 FYNNEI. The CDR3 sequence: CASSEGRDELRNTEAFF. DNA for the CDR3: TGTGCCAGCAGTGAGGGGAGGGACGAATTGCGGAACACTGAAGCTTTCTTT.

V gene TRBV30 combines with J gene TRBJ2-1; D gene unclear. Trimming took off 1 base at V and 4 bases at J, with 14 bases between the two ends. The CDR3 loop spans 15 amino acids. CDR1 GTSNPN and CDR2 SVGIG come from the germline V gene (reference sequence). The CDR3 bases are TGTGCCTGGAGTGGAGGTTCGAAGAGGTACAATGAGCAGTTCTTC. Its protein is CAWSGGSKRYNEQFF.

The rearrangement joins TRBV6-6 to TRBJ2-7; no definite D call. Trimming stripped 4 bases from V and 3 bases from J, with 4 bases between. The germline gives CDR1 MNHNY, CDR2 SVGAGI (reference sequence). This CDR3 contains 11 residues. The CDR3 sequence is CASSLIYEQYF. Written as DNA, the CDR3 is TGTGCCAGCAGTTTAATCTACGAGCAGTACTTC.

CDR3 sequence reads: CASSMDATGTWETQYF. DNA for the CDR3: TGTGCCAGTAGTATGGATGCGACAGGGACCTGGGAGACCCAGTACTTC. The chain employs TRBV19 and TRBJ2-5; the match to TRBD1 covers 7 bases. The CDR3 totals 16 residues. J gave up 5 bases and V 3 bases, and 12 bases lay outside the gene matches. Germline CDR1 reads LNHDA; CDR2 reads SQIVND (reference sequence).

A few counts support this clone. The genes are TRBV18 and TRBJ1-5; the D is unclear. Looked up from germline, CDR1 is KGHSH and CDR2 is LQKENI. The ends were cut back, 6 bases at V and 4 bases at J, with 7 bases in the middle. This CDR3 is 12 amino acids long. The CDR3 sequence is CASSERNQPQHF. The CDR3 DNA is TGTGCCAGCTCGGAGAGGAATCAGCCCCAGCATTTT.

The gene calls are TRBV30 and TRBJ2-7; 10 nucleotides agree with TRBD2. V lost 3 bases, J lost 7 bases, and 12 bases stayed unmatched. Per germline, CDR1 GTSNPN and CDR2 SVGIG (reference sequence). CDR3 length equals 15 residues. The DNA of the CDR3 is TGTGCCTGGAGGGGGGCAGCGGGGGGGATGAGTGAGCAGTACTTC. Its protein is CAWRGAAGGMSEQYF. Supplemented by reference TRBV30 and TRBJ2-7, the full variable domain reads SQTIHQWPATLVQPVGSPLSLECTVEGTSNPNLYWYRQAAGRGLQLLFYSVGIGQISSEVPQNLSASRPQDRQFILSSKKLLLSDSGFYLCAWRGAAGGMSEQYFGPGTRLTVT.

The chain combines TRBV19 with TRBJ1-6, with 9 bases matching TRBD1. Germline V lookup: CDR1 LNHDA, CDR2 SQIVND (reference sequence). The CDR3 covers 16 residues. The trim removed 7 bases at V and 10 bases at J, leaving 14 bases unmatched. The DNA of the CDR3 is TGTGCCAGTAAGGAGGCACAGGGGGCCCTCAGGTCACCCCTCCACTTT. As protein: CASKEAQGALRSPLHF.

This clone was detected once. A junction boundary mismatches the germline segment, possibly from a read error. The chain joins TRBV6-5 to TRBJ1-2; 7 nucleotides line up with TRBD1. Per germline, CDR1 MNHEY and CDR2 SVGAGI. This CDR3 spans 14 amino acids. The DNA for the CDR3 is TGTGCCACCAGTAAACAGGGGCATAGCAGTAGCTACACCTTC. Its protein product is CATSKQGHSSSYTF.

This clone was seen a few times. The genes are TRBV13 and TRBJ1-2; possibly TRBD1 for D (5 bases). The CDR3 is made up of 12 amino acids. Trimming stripped 5 bases from V and 7 bases from J, with 11 bases between. Germline assignment: CDR1 PRHDT and CDR2 FYEKMQ (reference sequence). CDR3 coding DNA: TGTGCCAGCAGCCCGCAGGGTAGTGGCTACACCTTC. Amino acid sequence: CASSPQGSGYTF.

This chain uses TRBV18 with TRBJ1-4, with D possibly TRBD1 on 6 matching bases. This CDR3 comprises 14 residues. CDR1 KGHSH and CDR2 LQKENI come from the germline V gene. The V gene lost 4 bases and the J gene lost 5 bases, with 11 bases spanning the gap. The CDR3 reads CASSRGRLNEKLFF. CDR3 coding DNA: TGTGCCAGCTCACGGGGGCGTCTGAATGAAAAACTGTTTTTT. Using reference TRBV18 and TRBJ1-4 for the parts outside the CDR3, the full variable domain is NAGVMQNPRHLVRRRGQEARLRCSPMKGHSHVYWYRQLPEEGLKFMVYLQKENIIDESGMPKERFSAEFPKEGPSILRIQQVVRGDSAAYFCASSRGRLNEKLFFGSGTQLSVL.

The rearrangement joins TRBV19 to TRBJ2-5; TRBD1 matches at 7 bases. The ends lost 5 bases at V and 0 bases at J; junction bases unmatched: 6. The CDR3 is 15 amino acids. Germline loops: CDR1 LNHDA, CDR2 SQIVND (reference sequence). CDR3 nucleotide sequence: TGTGCCAGTAGTGCCCCGACAGGGAACCAAGAGACCCAGTACTTC. Its translation: CASSAPTGNQETQYF. The full variable domain, its missing parts supplied by reference TRBV19 and TRBJ2-5, is DGGITQSPKYLFRKEGQNVTLSCEQNLNHDAMYWYRQDPGQGLRLIYYSQIVNDFQKGDIAEGYSVSREKKESFPLTVTSAQKNPTAFYLCASSAPTGNQETQYFGPGTRLLVL.

The chain carries TRBV5-1 and TRBJ2-7; possible D gene TRBD2, 5 bases. The germline V gene encodes CDR1 SGHRS and CDR2 YFSETQ. This CDR3 region has 14 residues. The germline V and J ends were trimmed by 0 bases and 4 bases, with 11 bases remaining between them. CDR3 sequence: CASSLAPGKYEQYF. DNA of the CDR3: TGCGCCAGCAGCTTGGCCCCCGGGAAATACGAGCAGTACTTC.

This sequence joins TRBV29-1 and TRBJ2-1, with TRBD2 as a possible D gene (5 bases). Germline V gene lookup returns CDR1 SQVTM and CDR2 ANQGSEA. The CDR3 length is 12 residues. The CDR3 nucleotides are TGCGCAAAGGGAGTCTCCTACAATGAGCAGTTCTTC. As protein: CAKGVSYNEQFF.

This clone was seen only a few times. The chain links TRBV30 to TRBJ1-1; 10 nucleotides match TRBD1. Per germline, CDR1 GTSNPN and CDR2 SVGIG (reference sequence). The CDR3 consists of 15 residues. The trim removed 7 bases at V and 0 bases at J, leaving 8 bases unmatched. The CDR3: CAFGGQGNMNTEAFF. Here the CDR3 DNA reads TGTGCCTTCGGGGGACAGGGGAATATGAACACTGAAGCTTTCTTT.

The chain carries TRBV4-1 and TRBJ2-3; possible D gene TRBD2, 6 bases. V gave up 0 bases and J gave up 6 bases, with 25 bases separating them. Looked up from germline, CDR1 is MGHRA and CDR2 is YSYEKL. The CDR3 spans 19 residues. CDR3 in amino acids: CASSQEGALRGTWFDTQYF. The CDR3 nucleotides are TGCGCCAGCAGCCAAGAAGGAGCTCTGCGGGGTACTTGGTTTGATACGCAGTATTTT.

The chain employs TRBV6-5 and TRBJ1-5, with TRBD1 as a possible D gene (5 bases). From germline, CDR1 is MNHEY and CDR2 SVGAGI. The V end lost 8 bases, the J end lost 3 bases, and 17 bases lay between the germline ends. CDR3 length: 15 amino acids. This CDR3 reads CASQPTTGPNQPQHF. CDR3 nucleotides: TGTGCCAGCCAACCCACCACGGGACCCAATCAGCCCCAGCATTTT.

This clone came up a few times. The gene calls are TRBV27 and TRBJ1-1, with D unclear. The germline V and J ends were trimmed by 3 bases and 1 base, with 6 bases remaining between them. This CDR3 contains 13 residues. Germline V gene sequence: CDR1 MNHEY, CDR2 SMNVEV (reference sequence). The CDR3 reads CASSFTANTEAFF. For the CDR3, the DNA is TGTGCCAGCAGTTTCACAGCGAACACTGAAGCTTTCTTT.

V usage is TRBV4-3 and J usage is TRBJ2-5; tentatively, D is TRBD1 (6 bases). The germline V and J ends were trimmed by 0 bases and 5 bases, with 16 bases remaining between them. This CDR3 has 16 residues. CDR1 and CDR2 from the germline V gene are LGHNA and YSLEER. CDR3 in amino acids: CASSQDRGSLGETQYF. The CDR3 DNA sequence: TGCGCCAGCAGCCAAGATAGGGGGTCGCTAGGGGAGACCCAGTACTTC.

The chain joins TRBV2 to TRBJ1-2; the D gene is possibly TRBD1 (6 bases). Trimming pared 3 bases from V and 8 bases from J, leaving 19 bases between. Germline-derived CDR1 and CDR2 are SNHLY and FYNNEI. The CDR3 runs to 15 residues. CDR3 bases: TGTGCCAGCAGTGAGACGGGGGCGACGGTATCGGGCTACACCTTC. This gives the protein CASSETGATVSGYTF.

This clone was found once. V gene TRBV27 combines with J gene TRBJ1-1, with D unclear. V shed 5 bases and J shed 5 bases, with 18 bases lying between them. CDR3 size: 15 residues. The germline gives CDR1 MNHEY, CDR2 SMNVEV (reference sequence). The CDR3 loop reads CASSIYSGGRTEAFF. The CDR3 coding sequence is TGTGCCAGCAGTATTTACTCAGGCGGCCGGACTGAAGCTTTCTTT.

The chain couples TRBV9 to TRBJ2-6; no firm D call. Per the germline V gene, CDR1 is SGDLS and CDR2 is YYNGEE. The V gene lost 3 bases and the J gene lost 2 bases, with 6 bases spanning the gap. CDR3 length equals 14 residues. In nucleotides, the CDR3 is TGTGCCAGCAGCGCCGATCCTGGGGCCAACGTCCTGACTTTC. Its translation is CASSADPGANVLTF. The full variable domain, in which reference TRBV9 and TRBJ2-6 provide the parts outside the CDR3, is DSGVTQTPKHLITATGQRVTLRCSPRSGDLSVYWYQQSLDQGLQFLIQYYNGEERAKGNILERFSAQQFPDLHSELNLSSLELGDSALYFCASSADPGANVLTFGAGSRLTVL.

The chain uses TRBV30 and TRBJ2-7; 7 bases agree with TRBD1. V gave up 4 bases and J gave up 1 base; unmatched junction bases: 7. The germline gives CDR1 GTSNPN, CDR2 SVGIG (reference sequence). There are 14 residues in the CDR3. The CDR3 loop reads CAWTATTGSYEQYF. CDR3 nucleotide sequence: TGTGCCTGGACTGCTACGACAGGGTCCTACGAGCAGTACTTC. Full variable domain (remainder filled in from reference TRBV30 and TRBJ2-7): SQTIHQWPATLVQPVGSPLSLECTVEGTSNPNLYWYRQAAGRGLQLLFYSVGIGQISSEVPQNLSASRPQDRQFILSSKKLLLSDSGFYLCAWTATTGSYEQYFGPGTRLTVT.

The rearrangement joins TRBV30 to TRBJ1-1; TRBD1 agrees at 7 bases. V shed 4 bases, J shed 9 bases, and the junction held 11 bases outside the gene matches. The germline gives CDR1 GTSNPN, CDR2 SVGIG (reference sequence). The CDR3 is made up of 13 amino acids. The CDR3 nucleotides read TGTGCCTGGACCTTCGGACAGGTGCGAAAAGCTTTCTTT. Translating it yields CAWTFGQVRKAFF.

The chain employs TRBV5-4 and TRBJ1-2, with 9 bases fitting TRBD1. Germline V gene data show CDR1 as SGHNT and CDR2 as YYREEE (reference sequence). The V and J ends lost 4 bases and 4 bases, in that order; junction bases with no gene match: 8. The CDR3 is 15 amino acids. CDR3 nucleotide sequence: TGTGCCAGCAGCCAACGGGACAGGGCTTTCTATGGCTACACCTTC. Its protein product is CASSQRDRAFYGYTF. The full variable domain, with the rest looked up from reference TRBV5-4 and TRBJ1-2, is ETGVTQSPTHLIKTRGQQVTLRCSSQSGHNTVSWYQQALGQGPQFIFQYYREEENGRGNFPPRFSGLQFPNYSSELNVNALELDDSALYLCASSQRDRAFYGYTFGSGTRLTVV.

V gene TRBV28 combines with J gene TRBJ1-4; 8 bases map to TRBD1. The CDR3 extends over 13 amino acids. J gave up 7 bases and V 6 bases, and 4 bases lay outside the gene matches. In germline, CDR1 is MDHEN, CDR2 SYDVKM. The CDR3, as DNA: TGTGCCAGCAGAACAGGGGGAGGTGAAAAACTGTTTTTT. This translates into CASRTGGGEKLFF.

The chain links TRBV10-3 to TRBJ1-2; D may be TRBD1 (6 bases). The germline V gene encodes CDR1 ENHRY and CDR2 SYGVKD. The length of the CDR3 is 15 residues. Trimming pared 8 bases from V and 4 bases from J, leaving 20 bases between. The CDR3 DNA follows: TGTGCCATCCAATTTTCCCCCACAGGGACCTATGGCTACACCTTC. It translates to CAIQFSPTGTYGYTF.

Concerning this clone: One junction end disagrees with the germline gene, perhaps due to a read error. The chain joins TRBV4-1 to TRBJ2-1, with D possibly being TRBD1 (6 bases). There are 13 residues in the CDR3. The germline V gene encodes CDR1 MGHRA and CDR2 YSYEKL. CDR3 protein: CASSEDRYNEQFF. CDR3 DNA sequence: TGCGCCAGCAGCGAAGACAGGTACAATGAGCAGTTCTTC.

V gene TRBV30 combines with J gene TRBJ2-2; D assignment may be TRBD1 or TRBD2 (5 bases each). V lost 1 base to trimming and J lost 6 bases, with 6 bases between them. The CDR3 length is 12 residues. Per germline, CDR1 GTSNPN and CDR2 SVGIG (reference sequence). For the CDR3, the DNA is TGTGCCTGGAGTGCGGGACCCGGGGAGCTGTTTTTT. Amino acids: CAWSAGPGELFF.